Listed below are T cell receptor beta chains from one sample, sequenced in a study of T-cell memory formation after mild COVID-19. TCRdb independently ran MiXCR on the 5' RACE reads; one entry per CDR3 protein. The data hold about 190,000 distinct CDR3 sequences, with approximately 20% observed a single time. Input material: PBMCs or a T cell subset sorted from them (not recorded which). These receptors all stem from an adult woman who had mild COVID-19 (a few samples of this study predate the infection). Cell type and time point are not known. Both conserved end residues are part of each CDR3. The order of the fields is J gene, D gene, V gene, clone size, CDR3 DNA, CDR3 protein. The D gene is left open where the match is weak. Clone size, where shown, is once, few, many, or a class for clones that have expanded.

j_call: TRBJ2-5; d_call: TRBD2; v_call: TRBV2; clone_size: few; cdr3_nt: TGTGCCAGCAGTTACATGGGACTAGCTGCGGAGACCCAGTACTTC; cdr3_aa: CASSYMGLAAETQYF
j_call: TRBJ1-1; d_call: -; v_call: TRBV7-2; clone_size: -; cdr3_nt: TGTGCCAGCAGCCCGGATGTCGGTATGAACACTGAAGCTTTCTTT; cdr3_aa: CASSPDVGMNTEAFF
j_call: TRBJ1-4; d_call: -; v_call: TRBV29-1; clone_size: many; cdr3_nt: TGCAGCGTCGCTCCGGGTTTTAATGAAAAACTGTTTTTT; cdr3_aa: CSVAPGFNEKLFF
j_call: TRBJ2-3; d_call: TRBD2; v_call: TRBV12-3/TRBV12-4; clone_size: few; cdr3_nt: TGTGCCAGCAGTGCGGGAGAGGCAGATACGCAGTATTTT; cdr3_aa: CASSAGEADTQYF
j_call: TRBJ2-3; d_call: TRBD2; v_call: TRBV4-3; clone_size: many; cdr3_nt: TGCGCCAGCAGCCAAGCTAGCGGGGTTAGCACAGATACGCAGTATTTT; cdr3_aa: CASSQASGVSTDTQYF
j_call: TRBJ1-2; d_call: -; v_call: TRBV11-2; clone_size: few; cdr3_nt: TGTGCCAGCAGCTTACTCCAGGGAAGGGGTGGCTACACCTTC; cdr3_aa: CASSLLQGRGGYTF
j_call: TRBJ1-4; d_call: -; v_call: TRBV18; clone_size: few; cdr3_nt: TGTGCCAGCTCACCGGTGTCAGGGGCTGTTAATGAAAAACTGTTTTTT; cdr3_aa: CASSPVSGAVNEKLFF
j_call: TRBJ2-6; d_call: -; v_call: TRBV12-3/TRBV12-4; clone_size: few; cdr3_nt: TGTGCCAGCCATACTCGGGCCCCGATGAGCTCTGGGGCCAACGTCCTGACTTTC; cdr3_aa: CASHTRAPMSSGANVLTF
j_call: TRBJ2-5; d_call: -; v_call: TRBV5-1; clone_size: -; cdr3_nt: TGCGCCAGCAGCTTCTTTGGGATTCAAGAGACCCAGTACTTC; cdr3_aa: CASSFFGIQETQYF
j_call: TRBJ2-1; d_call: TRBD1; v_call: TRBV15; clone_size: -; cdr3_nt: TGTGCCACCAGCAGGAGGGGACAGGGGGCCTTCAATGAGCAGTTCTTC; cdr3_aa: CATSRRGQGAFNEQFF
j_call: TRBJ1-5; d_call: -; v_call: TRBV5-5; clone_size: few; cdr3_nt: TGTGCCAGCAGCTTGGAACTCATACGTTACAATCAGCCCCAGCATTTT; cdr3_aa: CASSLELIRYNQPQHF
j_call: TRBJ2-1; d_call: TRBD2; v_call: TRBV6-2/TRBV6-3; clone_size: -; cdr3_nt: TGTGCCCTACAAAAAGCGGGACTAGCGGGATACAATGAGCAGTTCTTC; cdr3_aa: CALQKAGLAGYNEQFF
j_call: TRBJ2-5; d_call: TRBD2; v_call: TRBV18; clone_size: few; cdr3_nt: TGTGCCAGCTCACCAACCGCGGGAGGGCCGGAGACCCAGTACTTC; cdr3_aa: CASSPTAGGPETQYF
j_call: TRBJ1-1; d_call: -; v_call: TRBV7-7; clone_size: -; cdr3_nt: TGTGCTAGCAGCTTAGGGGATAACACTGAAGCTTTCTTT; cdr3_aa: CASSLGDNTEAFF
j_call: TRBJ2-3; d_call: -; v_call: TRBV29-1; clone_size: -; cdr3_nt: TGCAGCGTCCCGGCCGGCACCTACACAGATACGCAGTATTTT; cdr3_aa: CSVPAGTYTDTQYF
j_call: TRBJ2-5; d_call: TRBD1; v_call: TRBV15; clone_size: few; cdr3_nt: TGTGCCACCAGCTCACGGACAGGGGGGCAAGAGACCCAGTACTTC; cdr3_aa: CATSSRTGGQETQYF
j_call: TRBJ2-4; d_call: -; v_call: TRBV20-1; clone_size: -; cdr3_nt: TGCAGTGCTAGAGTTCTAGCAGGGTACATTCAGTACTTC; cdr3_aa: CSARVLAGYIQYF
j_call: TRBJ2-3; d_call: TRBD2; v_call: TRBV5-1; clone_size: few; cdr3_nt: TGCGCCAGCAGCTTGGTTACTAGCGGGGGAGATACGCAGTATTTT; cdr3_aa: CASSLVTSGGDTQYF
j_call: TRBJ1-5; d_call: -; v_call: TRBV3-1; clone_size: many; cdr3_nt: TGTGCCAGCAGCCAAGGAGGAAGCAATCAGCCCCAGCATTTT; cdr3_aa: CASSQGGSNQPQHF
j_call: TRBJ2-5; d_call: -; v_call: TRBV10-3; clone_size: few; cdr3_nt: TGTGCCATCAGTGAGGGGCAGCTCCAAGAGACCCAGTACTTC; cdr3_aa: CAISEGQLQETQYF
j_call: TRBJ2-1; d_call: TRBD1; v_call: TRBV24-1; clone_size: -; cdr3_nt: TGTGCCACCAGTGATACGACGATCTCTGACAGGGTCAATGAGCAGTTCTTC; cdr3_aa: CATSDTTISDRVNEQFF
j_call: TRBJ2-3; d_call: -; v_call: TRBV15; clone_size: few; cdr3_nt: TGTGCCACCAGCTCACCCTCCAGGGGTTTAAGCACAGATACGCAGTATTTT; cdr3_aa: CATSSPSRGLSTDTQYF
j_call: TRBJ1-2; d_call: -; v_call: TRBV2; clone_size: few; cdr3_nt: TGTGCCAGCAGTGATGAAAAAGGGACTGGCTACACCTTC; cdr3_aa: CASSDEKGTGYTF
j_call: TRBJ2-5; d_call: -; v_call: TRBV7-2; clone_size: -; cdr3_nt: TGTGCCAGCAGCAACTGGGACTCCTCGATCTCGGAGACCCAGTACTTC; cdr3_aa: CASSNWDSSISETQYF
j_call: TRBJ2-1; d_call: TRBD2; v_call: TRBV18; clone_size: -; cdr3_nt: TGTGCCAGCTCCCTGAGGACTAGATCCTACAATGAGCAGTTCTTC; cdr3_aa: CASSLRTRSYNEQFF
j_call: TRBJ2-5; d_call: TRBD2; v_call: TRBV11-2; clone_size: -; cdr3_nt: TGTGCCAGCAGCTTTACACTAGCGGAAACTCAAGAGACCCAGTACTTC; cdr3_aa: CASSFTLAETQETQYF
j_call: TRBJ1-2; d_call: -; v_call: TRBV12-3/TRBV12-4; clone_size: -; cdr3_nt: TGTGCCAGCAGTTTTGCCGACAGGAACTATGGCTACACCTTC; cdr3_aa: CASSFADRNYGYTF
j_call: TRBJ2-4; d_call: -; v_call: TRBV7-8; clone_size: few; cdr3_nt: TGTGCCAGCACCGAAGACCGGGGCTCCAAAAACATTCAGTACTTC; cdr3_aa: CASTEDRGSKNIQYF
j_call: TRBJ1-3; d_call: -; v_call: TRBV11-3; clone_size: -; cdr3_nt: TGTGCCAGCAGCCCATGGGGGGCCTCTGGAAACACCATATATTTT; cdr3_aa: CASSPWGASGNTIYF
j_call: TRBJ2-3; d_call: -; v_call: TRBV2; clone_size: few; cdr3_nt: TGTGCCAGCAGTCAAGACACAGATACGCAGTATTTT; cdr3_aa: CASSQDTDTQYF
j_call: TRBJ1-4; d_call: -; v_call: TRBV30; clone_size: -; cdr3_nt: TGTGCCTGGAGTGAGGGGGCTAATGAAAAACTGTTTTTT; cdr3_aa: CAWSEGANEKLFF
j_call: TRBJ1-2; d_call: TRBD1; v_call: TRBV11-2; clone_size: once; cdr3_nt: TGTGCCAGCAGCTTAGGGACAGGGAACTATGGCTACACCTTC; cdr3_aa: CASSLGTGNYGYTF
j_call: TRBJ1-5; d_call: -; v_call: TRBV5-1; clone_size: -; cdr3_nt: TGCGCCAGCAGCAGGGACGGATTCAATCAGCCCCAGCATTTT; cdr3_aa: CASSRDGFNQPQHF
j_call: TRBJ1-1; d_call: TRBD1; v_call: TRBV7-9; clone_size: -; cdr3_nt: TGTGCCAGCAGCTCCCGACAGGGGCCTGAAGCTTTCTTT; cdr3_aa: CASSSRQGPEAFF
j_call: TRBJ1-5; d_call: TRBD1; v_call: TRBV24-1; clone_size: -; cdr3_nt: TGTGCCACCAGTGAAACTAGACAGGGGGATCAGCCCCAGCATTTT; cdr3_aa: CATSETRQGDQPQHF
j_call: TRBJ2-3; d_call: -; v_call: TRBV20-1; clone_size: -; cdr3_nt: TGCAGTGCTAGAGATCCCCCGGTCGCAGATACGCAGTATTTT; cdr3_aa: CSARDPPVADTQYF
j_call: TRBJ2-1; d_call: TRBD2; v_call: TRBV6-5; clone_size: -; cdr3_nt: TGTGCCACCCGGCGGGGGATCTCCTACAATGAGCAGTTCTTC; cdr3_aa: CATRRGISYNEQFF
j_call: TRBJ2-3; d_call: -; v_call: TRBV5-1; clone_size: -; cdr3_nt: TGCGCCAGCAGCCCCCCAGGGCGGCAGGCCAGCACAGATACGCAGTATTTT; cdr3_aa: CASSPPGRQASTDTQYF
j_call: TRBJ2-2; d_call: TRBD2; v_call: TRBV6-1; clone_size: -; cdr3_nt: TGTGCCAGCAGTGGACTAGCGGGGGCCCTCACCGGGGAGCTGTTTTTT; cdr3_aa: CASSGLAGALTGELFF
j_call: TRBJ2-5; d_call: TRBD2; v_call: TRBV5-1; clone_size: -; cdr3_nt: TGCGCCAGCAGCTTGCACTCCGGGACTAGGTGGCAAGAGACCCAGTACTTC; cdr3_aa: CASSLHSGTRWQETQYF
j_call: TRBJ2-5; d_call: TRBD2; v_call: TRBV5-1; clone_size: few; cdr3_nt: TGCGCCAGCAGCTTGCCTAGCGGGAGGGAGACCCAGTACTTC; cdr3_aa: CASSLPSGRETQYF